The clone carrying this T cell receptor beta chain has more than one count but fewer than ten. Per germline, CDR1 SGHVS and CDR2 FQNEAQ. This CDR3 contains 13 residues. Trimming cost V 3 bases and J 5 bases, with 8 bases left between them. Here immunoSEQ multiplex PCR was the method, and the copy in TCRdb shows in-frame clones only, minus some. The repertoire includes some 24,000 clones, more than 75% of them detected once, and 9% to 9.5% sits in the top ten. This entry comes from a study of T cell changes during pregnancy in multiple sclerosis. The chain employs TRBV7-8 and TRBJ1-5; D is ambiguous. Source: CD8+ T cells from peripheral blood mononuclear cells, taken in the third trimester of pregnancy. The receptor was derived from a female donor in good health, enrolled as a control in a pregnancy study. The CDR3 DNA is TGTGCCAGCAGCTTTACGAGGGATCAGCCCCAGCATTTT. This codes for CASSFTRDQPQHF.